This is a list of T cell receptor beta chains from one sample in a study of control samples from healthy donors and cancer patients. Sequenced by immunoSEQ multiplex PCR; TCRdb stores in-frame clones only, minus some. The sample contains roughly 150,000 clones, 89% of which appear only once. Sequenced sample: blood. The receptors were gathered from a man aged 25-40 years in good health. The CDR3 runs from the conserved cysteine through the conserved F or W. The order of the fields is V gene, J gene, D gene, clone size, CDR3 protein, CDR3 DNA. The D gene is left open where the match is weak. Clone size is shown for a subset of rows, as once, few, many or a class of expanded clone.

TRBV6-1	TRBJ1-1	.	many	CASSEGAAENTEAFF	TGTGCCAGCAGTGAAGGGGCTGCAGAGAACACTGAAGCTTTCTTT
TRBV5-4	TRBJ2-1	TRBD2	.	CASSGILAGARNEQFF	TGTGCCAGCAGCGGCATACTAGCGGGAGCTCGCAATGAGCAGTTCTTC
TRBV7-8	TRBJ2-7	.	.	CASSSGGDYEQYF	TGTGCCAGCAGCTCAGGAGGGGACTACGAGCAGTACTTC
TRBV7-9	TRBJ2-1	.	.	CASSLRLAELVNNEQFF	TGTGCCAGCAGCTTGAGATTAGCGGAGCTAGTTAACAATGAGCAGTTCTTC
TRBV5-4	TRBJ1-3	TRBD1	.	CASSLGQGVSGNTIYF	TGTGCCAGCAGCTTGGGACAGGGGGTCTCTGGAAACACCATATATTTT
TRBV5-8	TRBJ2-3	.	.	CASSFQAASTDTQYF	TGTGCCAGCAGCTTTCAAGCGGCTAGCACAGATACGCAGTATTTT
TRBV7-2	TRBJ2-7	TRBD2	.	CASSLGGLAGYEQYF	TGTGCCAGCAGCTTAGGAGGACTAGCGGGATACGAGCAGTACTTC
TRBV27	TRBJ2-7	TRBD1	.	CASSRDSTSYEQYF	TGTGCCAGCAGCCGGGACAGCACCTCCTACGAGCAGTACTTC
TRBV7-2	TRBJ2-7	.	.	CASSSGAASYEQYF	TGTGCCAGCAGCTCAGGGGCCGCCTCCTACGAGCAGTACTTC
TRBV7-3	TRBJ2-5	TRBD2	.	CASSFLAGGPVYF	TGTGCCAGCAGCTTTTTAGCGGGGGGCCCCGTGTACTTC
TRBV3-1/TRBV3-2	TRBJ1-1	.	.	CASSQGYRGSRNTEAFF	TGTGCCAGCAGCCAAGGGTACCGGGGCTCAAGGAACACTGAAGCTTTCTTT
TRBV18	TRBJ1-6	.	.	CASSTQGPSNSPLHF	TGTGCCAGCTCCACCCAGGGGCCGAGTAATTCACCCCTCCACTTT
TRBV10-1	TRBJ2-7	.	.	CASSIFYYEQYF	TGCGCCAGCAGTATATTTTACTACGAGCAGTACTTC
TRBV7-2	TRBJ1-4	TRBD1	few	CASSRDRANEKLFF	TGTGCCAGCAGCCGGGACAGGGCTAATGAAAAACTGTTTTTT
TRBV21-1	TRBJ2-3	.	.	CASSKVQGQDTQYF	TGTGCCAGCAGCAAAGTCCAGGGGCAAGATACGCAGTATTTT
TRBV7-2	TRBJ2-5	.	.	CASSFSVKETQYF	TGTGCCAGCAGCTTTAGCGTTAAAGAGACCCAGTACTTC
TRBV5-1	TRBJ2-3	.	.	CASSLVSDTQYF	TGCGCCAGCAGCTTGGTCTCAGATACGCAGTATTTT
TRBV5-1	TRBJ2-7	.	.	CASRSGRDGTYEQYF	TGCGCCAGCAGGTCCGGTCGGGACGGCACCTACGAGCAGTACTTC
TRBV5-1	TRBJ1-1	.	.	CASSNQGSEAFF	TGCGCCAGCAGCAACCAGGGTAGTGAAGCTTTCTTT
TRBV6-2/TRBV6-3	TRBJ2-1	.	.	CASSYFPVINEQFF	TGTGCCAGCAGTTATTTTCCGGTTATCAATGAGCAGTTCTTC
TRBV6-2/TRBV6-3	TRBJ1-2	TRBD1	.	CASSYAGTGTGVNYGYTF	TGTGCCAGCAGTTACGCGGGGACCGGGACAGGAGTTAACTATGGCTACACCTTC
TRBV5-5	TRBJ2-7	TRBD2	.	CASSSGLAAAYEQYF	TGTGCCAGCAGCTCGGGACTAGCGGCCGCCTACGAGCAGTACTTC
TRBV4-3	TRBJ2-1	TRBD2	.	CASSQDLAGGDEQFF	TGCGCCAGCAGCCAAGATCTAGCGGGAGGAGATGAGCAGTTCTTC
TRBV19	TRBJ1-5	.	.	CASSVTGSGNQPQHF	TGTGCCAGTAGTGTCACAGGGAGCGGCAATCAGCCCCAGCATTTT
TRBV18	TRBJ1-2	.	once	CASSEDTNYGYTF	TGTGCCAGCTCAGAGGACACCAACTATGGCTACACCTTC
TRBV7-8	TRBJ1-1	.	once	CASSPRVSTEAFF	TGTGCCAGCAGCCCCAGGGTCAGCACTGAAGCTTTCTTT
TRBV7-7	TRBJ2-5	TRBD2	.	CASSLEVLAGPFQETQYF	TGTGCTAGCAGCTTAGAAGTTCTAGCGGGACCCTTCCAAGAGACCCAGTACTTC
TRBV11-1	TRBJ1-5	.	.	CASSLAEHQPQHF	TGTGCCAGCAGCTTAGCCGAACATCAGCCCCAGCATTTT
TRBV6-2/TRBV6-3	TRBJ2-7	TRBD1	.	CASSSTGRREQYF	TGTGCCAGCAGTTCGACAGGGCGAAGGGAGCAGTACTTC
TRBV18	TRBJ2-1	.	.	CASSPSLLSGTGEQFF	TGTGCCAGCTCACCAAGTTTGTTGTCGGGGACCGGTGAGCAGTTCTTC
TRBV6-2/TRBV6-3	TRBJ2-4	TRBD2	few	CASSPSGSIAKNIQYF	TGTGCCAGCAGCCCTAGCGGGAGTATCGCCAAAAACATTCAGTACTTC
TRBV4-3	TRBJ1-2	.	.	CASSVNANYGYTF	TGCGCCAGCAGCGTAAATGCTAACTATGGCTACACCTTC
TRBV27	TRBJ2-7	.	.	CASTNQEGGEQYF	TGTGCCAGCACCAACCAAGAAGGGGGCGAGCAGTACTTC
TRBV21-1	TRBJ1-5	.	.	CASSKGQGNQPQHF	TGTGCCAGCAGCAAAGGGCAGGGTAATCAGCCCCAGCATTTT
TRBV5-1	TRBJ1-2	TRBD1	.	CASSLGTGSYGYTF	TGCGCCAGCAGCTTGGGGACAGGGAGCTATGGCTACACCTTC
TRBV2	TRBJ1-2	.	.	CASTWLSMAYGYTF	TGTGCCAGCACATGGCTTAGCATGGCCTATGGCTACACCTTC
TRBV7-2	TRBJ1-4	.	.	CASSYQQGTNEKLFF	TGTGCCAGCAGCTACCAACAGGGCACCAATGAAAAACTGTTTTTT
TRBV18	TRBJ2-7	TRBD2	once	CASSLQTGTSGNSYEQYF	TGTGCCAGCTCACTGCAGACCGGGACTAGCGGAAATTCCTACGAGCAGTACTTC
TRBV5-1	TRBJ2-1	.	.	CASSLGDAGEQFF	TGCGCCAGCAGCTTGGGGGACGCAGGTGAGCAGTTCTTC
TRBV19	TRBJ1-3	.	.	CASTTGGIPSGNTIYF	TGTGCCAGTACCACCGGGGGAATCCCCTCTGGAAACACCATATATTTT
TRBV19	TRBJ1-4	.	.	CASRRGTSGEKLFF	TGTGCCAGCCGGCGTGGGACATCGGGTGAAAAACTGTTTTTT
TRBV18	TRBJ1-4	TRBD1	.	CASSSGTGTREKLFF	TGTGCCAGCTCATCCGGGACAGGGACACGGGAAAAACTGTTTTTT